These T cell receptor beta chains were read from a single sample in a study of T cells in localized non-small cell lung cancer. Profiled with immunoSEQ multiplex PCR; TCRdb holds only in-frame clones, not every one. In the table there are tens of thousands of clones, approximately 90% of which are singletons. The sequenced sample was peripheral blood, obtained before any cancer treatment. These receptors all stem from a female donor older than 55 with stage I lung adenocarcinoma. Both conserved end residues are part of each CDR3. The D gene is left open where the match is weak. Clone size is stated in some rows and not others, as once, few, many or a class when expanded.

D gene	J gene	clone size	V gene	CDR3 protein	CDR3 DNA
NA	TRBJ2-3	NA	TRBV7-2	CASSPKVTQYF	TGTGCCAGCAGCCCCAAGGTTACGCAGTATTTT
TRBD1	TRBJ1-1	NA	TRBV30	CAWSRGRRENTEAFF	TGTGCCTGGAGTAGGGGGCGGCGGGAGAACACTGAAGCTTTCTTT
NA	TRBJ1-3	NA	TRBV5-1	CASSAREGAGNTIYF	TGCGCCAGCAGCGCGAGGGAGGGAGCTGGAAACACCATATATTTT
NA	TRBJ2-1	NA	TRBV9	CASSGGGTGTYNEQFF	TGTGCCAGCAGCGGCGGGGGGACAGGCACCTACAATGAGCAGTTCTTC
NA	TRBJ2-1	NA	TRBV5-1	CASSRNRRQSSYNEQFF	TGCGCCAGCAGCAGGAACAGGAGACAAAGCTCCTACAATGAGCAGTTCTTC
NA	TRBJ1-5	NA	TRBV19	CASNPSGGIQPQHF	TGTGCCAGTAACCCCTCGGGGGGCATTCAGCCCCAGCATTTT
NA	TRBJ2-7	NA	TRBV6-6	CASNDGTRTFEQYF	TGTGCCAGCAATGACGGGACAAGAACTTTCGAGCAGTACTTC
TRBD1	TRBJ1-4	NA	TRBV19	CASSSPGQGAFGKLFF	TGTGCCAGTAGTAGCCCGGGACAGGGGGCCTTCGGAAAACTGTTTTTT
NA	TRBJ1-5	NA	TRBV7-6	CASSLAPPGSNQPQHF	TGTGCCAGCAGCTTAGCTCCGCCGGGGAGCAATCAGCCCCAGCATTTT
NA	TRBJ1-1	NA	TRBV28	CASQGQSNTEAFF	TGTGCCAGCCAAGGACAGTCGAACACTGAAGCTTTCTTT
NA	TRBJ1-4	once	TRBV5-6	CASSFGRNEKLFF	TGTGCCAGCAGCTTCGGGCGGAATGAAAAACTGTTTTTT
TRBD1	TRBJ2-5	once	TRBV25-1	CASSEMTGPQETQYF	TGTGCCAGCAGTGAAATGACAGGGCCGCAAGAGACCCAGTACTTC
TRBD2	TRBJ2-3	NA	TRBV30	CAWSAFVITSGVNTDTQYF	TGTGCCTGGAGCGCCTTTGTCATAACTAGCGGGGTAAACACAGATACGCAGTATTTT
NA	TRBJ1-1	NA	TRBV11-2	CASSLGLGAGVNTEAFF	TGTGCCAGCAGCTTAGGGTTGGGGGCAGGGGTGAACACTGAAGCTTTCTTT
NA	TRBJ2-7	few	TRBV5-6	CASSLGDNEQYF	TGTGCCAGCAGCTTGGGGGACAACGAGCAGTACTTC
TRBD1	TRBJ2-7	once	TRBV6-5	CASSPGQLPYEQYF	TGTGCCAGCAGTCCGGGACAGCTTCCCTACGAGCAGTACTTC
NA	TRBJ1-1	NA	TRBV11-3	CASSLEGGNTEAFF	TGTGCCAGCAGCTTAGAGGGGGGGAACACTGAAGCTTTCTTT
TRBD2	TRBJ2-1	NA	TRBV6-6	CASSPTGGGGNNEQFF	TGTGCCAGCAGCCCAACGGGTGGCGGGGGAAACAATGAGCAGTTCTTC
NA	TRBJ1-2	NA	TRBV30	CAWSVKGAVSGYTF	TGTGCCTGGAGTGTAAAAGGGGCGGTGTCTGGTTACACCTTC
NA	TRBJ2-5	NA	TRBV5-1	CASSLFGTVKETQYF	TGCGCCAGCAGCTTGTTCGGGACGGTGAAAGAGACCCAGTACTTC
NA	TRBJ1-2	NA	TRBV5-1	CASSPADGFYGYTF	TGCGCCAGCAGCCCGGCAGACGGATTCTATGGCTACACCTTC
NA	TRBJ1-4	NA	TRBV7-8	CASSPAGRQGEKLFF	TGTGCCAGCAGCCCAGCCGGTCGCCAGGGTGAAAAACTGTTTTTT
TRBD2	TRBJ2-2	once	TRBV10-3	CAISESRGGTGELFF	TGTGCCATCAGTGAGTCACGGGGGGGCACCGGGGAGCTGTTTTTT
NA	TRBJ1-1	NA	TRBV19	CASSIVVNTEAFF	TGTGCCAGTAGTATTGTGGTGAACACTGAAGCTTTCTTT
NA	TRBJ1-2	NA	TRBV5-1	CASRFEQGAYGYTF	TGCGCCAGCAGGTTCGAACAGGGAGCCTATGGCTACACCTTC
NA	TRBJ1-4	once	TRBV9	CASSAPTPQGKLFF	TGTGCCAGCAGCGCGCCGACTCCTCAAGGAAAACTGTTTTTT
NA	TRBJ2-5	once	TRBV29-1	CSVDEQGRRETQYF	TGCAGCGTTGACGAGCAGGGGAGGCGAGAGACCCAGTACTTC
TRBD1	TRBJ1-1	NA	TRBV7-9	CASSLEGRGTEAFF	TGTGCCAGCAGCTTAGAGGGCAGGGGGACTGAAGCTTTCTTT